These 12 T cell receptor beta chains share one sample of origin, sequenced in a study of blood T cells in healthy people across ages (dated by TCRdb to between 2015 and 2016). Library generation was performed with 5' RACE. These reads were obtained on an Illumina HiSeq 2500. A second about 7 to 11 cycle PCR used a sample-barcoded 5' primer and a J-beta primer mix. Using fastp at Q25 and MiXCR, TCRdb reprocessed the public reads and kept productive beta chains. Rows with one shared CDR3 protein collapse into an entry with the most common genes and DNA. Counted in this sample were 250,000 to 300,000 distinct CDR3 sequences; about 25% of them appeared once. Roughly 30% of the sample belongs to the ten largest clones. The sequenced sample consisted of blood. These receptors were collected from a woman in her 70s in good health.

The chain joins TRBV29-1 to TRBJ2-1; D gene ambiguous. Germline V gene sequence: CDR1 SQVTM, CDR2 ANQGSEA. V lost 2 bases and J 0 bases, leaving 11 bases between the germline ends. CDR3 length: 15 amino acids. CDR3 DNA sequence: TGCAGCGTTGAAATCGGGTCGAGCTCCTACAATGAGCAGTTCTTC. It is translated as CSVEIGSSSYNEQFF.

The chain is built from TRBV6-2 or TRBV6-3 and TRBJ2-7; 13 bases line up with TRBD2. Germline CDR1 and CDR2: MNHEY and SVGEGT. The CDR3 runs 16 residues. V lost 7 bases, J lost 6 bases, and 12 bases stayed unmatched. CDR3 in DNA: TGTGCCAGCAACCCCGGGACTAGCGGGAAGGCAGGCGAGCAGTACTTC. It is translated as CASNPGTSGKAGEQYF.

The chain is built from TRBV28 and TRBJ2-3; 12 nucleotides align to TRBD1. The V gene's germline CDR1 is MDHEN and CDR2 SYDVKM. After removal of 7 bases from V and 5 bases from J, the junction contained 16 bases not matched to a gene. The CDR3 covers 18 residues. The CDR3 DNA reads TGTGCCAGCATAGGCTCTCAGGGGACAGGGGGCGCGGGAGATACGCAGTATTTT. Amino acid sequence: CASIGSQGTGGAGDTQYF.

The sample holds many counts of this clonotype. The V and J genes are TRBV20-1 and TRBJ2-4, with D possibly TRBD2 on 6 matching bases. Deletions cut 6 bases from V and 5 bases from J, with 14 bases between. The CDR3 loop spans 13 amino acids. The germline V gene has CDR1 DFQATT and CDR2 SNEGSKA (reference sequence). In DNA, the CDR3 is TGCAGTGCCCGTATCGGGACTGAAAACATTCAGTACTTC. Protein: CSARIGTENIQYF.

The CDR3 reads CSAYSGSSSYEQYF. CDR3 nucleotide sequence: TGCAGTGCTTATAGCGGGAGCTCCTCCTACGAGCAGTACTTC. The rearrangement uses TRBV20-1 and TRBJ2-7, with 9 bases identical to TRBD2. V shed 5 bases, J shed 0 bases, and the junction held 5 bases outside the gene matches. From germline, CDR1 is DFQATT and CDR2 SNEGSKA (reference sequence). The CDR3 covers 14 residues.

This rearrangement joins TRBV4-1 to TRBJ2-7; 9 nucleotides line up with TRBD2. The CDR3 spans 17 residues. Germline-derived CDR1 and CDR2 are MGHRA and YSYEKL. The V and J ends lost 4 bases and 5 bases, in that order; junction bases with no gene match: 15. The CDR3 DNA reads TGCGCCAGCAGCCCAGTACCCATATTGCGGGAGGGTCACGAGCAGTACTTC. Translated: CASSPVPILREGHEQYF.

The table lists this clonotype with a few counts. J is TRBJ2-5 and V is TRBV9, with TRBD2 matching over 9 bases. The J call may be in error: the DNA end matches TRBJ2-1 better. The germline V gene has CDR1 SGDLS and CDR2 YYNGEE. The CDR3 is made up of 17 amino acids. The CDR3 region is CASSVNWQTSGNNEQFF. In nucleotides, the CDR3 is TGTGCCAGCAGCGTAAATTGGCAGACTAGCGGAAACAATGAGCAGTTCTTC.

The V gene is TRBV27, the J gene TRBJ2-1; 9 bases fit TRBD2. Trimming removed 4 bases from V and 4 bases from J; junction bases left unmatched: 8. Germline values: CDR1 MNHEY, CDR2 SMNVEV (reference sequence). The CDR3 has 16 amino acids. The CDR3 is CASSSPATSGYNEQFF. The CDR3, as DNA: TGTGCCAGCAGTTCTCCTGCGACTAGCGGTTACAATGAGCAGTTCTTC.

The genes are TRBV24-1 and TRBJ2-5, with 11 bases matching TRBD2. Germline V gene sequence: CDR1 KGHDR, CDR2 SFDVKD. This CDR3 spans 17 amino acids. V trimming: 4 bases; J trimming: 2 bases; junction bases outside the gene matches: 8. The CDR3 nucleotides read TGTGCCACCAGTGAACAAGGGACTAGCGGAGTTCAAGAGACCCAGTACTTC. Encoded protein: CATSEQGTSGVQETQYF.

A few counts support this clonotype. CDR3 sequence reads: CATEPGHRLTGELFF. CDR3 sequence (DNA): TGTGCCACCGAGCCGGGACACCGCCTTACCGGGGAGCTGTTTTTT. This chain joins TRBV15 and TRBJ2-2; D might be TRBD1 (6 bases). V lost 8 bases, J lost 5 bases, and 18 bases lay in between. Germline V lookup: CDR1 LNHNV, CDR2 YYDKDF (reference sequence). This CDR3 has 15 residues.

The sample holds a few counts of this clonotype. V and J are TRBV11-1 and TRBJ2-1; D is possibly TRBD2 (6 bases). CDR3 length: 20 residues. The V and J ends lost 4 bases and 0 bases respectively, with 25 bases between them. CDR1 and CDR2 from the germline V gene are SGHAT and FQDESV (reference sequence). The chain's CDR3 is CASSSTSEEGVSSSYNEQFF. For the CDR3, the DNA is TGTGCCAGCAGCTCCACCTCAGAGGAGGGAGTCTCGAGCTCCTACAATGAGCAGTTCTTC.

Only a few counts were recorded for this clonotype. The chain carries TRBV28 and TRBJ2-7; tentatively, D is TRBD2 (6 bases). The DNA end is a closer match to TRBJ2-5, so the J assignment may be wrong. The germline V gene encodes CDR1 MDHEN and CDR2 SYDVKM. The CDR3 is 18 amino acids. The CDR3 spells CASSYQDLRDLSGETQYF. CDR3 nucleotide sequence: TGTGCCAGCAGTTATCAGGACTTAAGGGATCTCAGCGGGGAGACCCAGTACTTC.